This T cell receptor (beta chain) was sequenced for a study of T cell responses to AZD1222 COVID-19 vaccine (dated by TCRdb to 2020 to 2023). The study in broad terms: A total of around 240 trial participants underwent TCR sequencing, of whom roughly 210 received two doses of AZD1222 and about 26 received two doses of the MenACWY control vaccine. Trial participants were enrolled by age into 18-55, 56-69 and 70-plus year subgroups, with roughly 160, 29 and 62 TCR-sequenced participants respectively. The investigation overall reported the following: CD4 TCRs associated with the vaccine covered the entire spike protein, and the dominant responses were in regions 160-218 and 743-854. Spike-specific TCR breadth and depth rose significantly after two AZD1222 doses compared with day 0 and with MenACWY recipients. In the small 56-69-year group, the increase in depth fell short of significance, most likely because of low power. Conclusions about previously exposed vaccinees were limited because only 6 or 7 AZD1222 recipients were SARS-CoV-2 seropositive at baseline. Participants were mostly white British, with more females than males. The authors suggested clonal diversity may have been underestimated. Because no day 14 peak-response samples were available, the repertoires could be characterized only after the peak T cell response. Reportedly, almost half of the unique spike-specific TCRs recognized epitopes lying outside the regions that are mutated in the B.1.351 and B.1.1.7 variants.

About this clone: Its antigen has not been determined. Base qualities are not at hand, and no much larger clone is one base apart.

Including the terminal cysteine and phenylalanine, the CDR3 comprises 17 residues. Only the CDR3 DNA stays, 51 bases, in frame from base 1. V loses 0 bases at its end and J loses 4 bases; junction bases beyond the gene matches: 12. The germline V gene (reference sequence) gives CDR1 as LNHNV and CDR2 as YYDKDF. The CDR3 regions of human TCRbeta chains were analyzed by immunosequencing. Under the source paper's analysis protocol: Repertoire TCRs were checked for matches against a reference library of SARS-CoV-2-specific TCRs that had been generated using the MIRA antigen-specificity platform. Breadth was defined as the fraction of unique TCRs that were SARS-CoV-2-associated, and depth was defined as the fraction of total T cells that were SARS-CoV-2-associated. Using the MIRA data, each spike-specific TCR was mapped to the spike region that the TCR reacts to and placed in a CD4 or CD8 class. Log10-transformed breadth and depth values were compared by one-way ANOVA with Sidak's multiple comparisons tests. TCRdb limited this immuneACCESS table to in-frame rearrangements with V and J called. A share of clones is missing; checked studies link under half to unresolved V genes, and the rest is unexplained. The V and J calls and clone size come from that table; D and trimming were worked out from the DNA. The sample profile shows about 150,000 clones; roughly 85% of them were found once. Together, the top ten hold around 8% of the sample.

Interpreted using the paper, the time point label stands for: about 28 days (+/-7) after the second vaccine dose. This specimen's treatment or condition label, interpreted: meningococcal conjugate vaccine given as trial control. Samples from vaccinated people were obtained from the UK trials COV001 and COV002, which included a single-blind randomized controlled phase 2/3 trial of AZD1222 (ChAdOx1 nCoV-19) in healthy adults. Trial participant PBMC samples were collected at day 0 and day 28 after the second dose for TCRbeta chain sequencing. This TCR came from an adult who received the MenACWY meningococcal vaccine as a control. The rearranged chain carries TRBV15 and TRBJ2-7; TRBD2 agrees with 7 junctional bases. This specimen was peripheral blood, taken 28 days after the second dose of the MenACWY control vaccine. The CDR3 has the sequence CATSRDKLARRTYEQYF. At the DNA level, the sequence is TGTGCCACCAGCAGAGATAAACTAGCGAGGAGAACTTACGAGCAGTACTTC.